This is a list of T cell receptor beta chains from one sample in a study of blood T cell repertoires in COVID-19. The data were produced by immunoSEQ multiplex PCR, yet TCRdb's version contains in-frame clones alone and is incomplete. The top ten clones hold around 11% of a sample with 250,000 to 300,000 clones, 88% of them seen once. Material: peripheral blood. These receptor sequences come from a young woman with COVID-19, enrolled during active disease. The conserved cysteine and the conserved F or W are not part of the CDR3 here.

v_call cdr3_aa
TRBV6-5 ASTQGGPRGTQY
TRBV24-1 ATSDLTEPSSYNEQF
TRBV2 ASGVKDIFASGANVLT
TRBV29-1 SVEGVRVRGYGYT
TRBV5-1 ASSLGGTDFYGYT
TRBV4-1 ASSQAIGRGNYEQY
TRBV5-4 ASSRSGLVIGNEQF
TRBV9 ASSVEASGANVLT
TRBV29-1 SVDPSTDTQY
TRBV18 ASSPQGIGTEAF
TRBV3-1/TRBV3-2 ASSQGDRAGETQY
TRBV10-1 ASSESWGTFTEAF
TRBV19 ASSMMADTYNEQF
TRBV6-5 ASNLRGEAF
TRBV9 ASSDSRVIGGYT
TRBV28 ASSWTVLNTEAF
TRBV3-1/TRBV3-2 ASSQEGASNQPQH
TRBV14 ASSQLALAGVEQF
TRBV7-8 ASSPRAGSSSGANVLT
TRBV30 AWSHSTAGSNEKLF
TRBV28 ASSQTSGGGGRETQY
TRBV7-9 ASRDGDMTEAF
TRBV5-1 ASSSSGTGSYGYT
TRBV25-1 ASSESGLAPGSYNEQF
TRBV27 ASRRQGGRTDTQY
TRBV19 ASSLDTNYGYT
TRBV24-1 ATSEVDRADTQY
TRBV12-5 ASGRSGNTIY
TRBV9 ASTRGQGASYEQY
TRBV3-1/TRBV3-2 ASTSRAGNTEAF
TRBV28 ASSRWDRNYEQY
TRBV6-5 ASSFRTGFEKLF
TRBV2 ASRQTARTDTQY